Shown below are 17 T cell receptor beta chains from a single sample sequenced in a study of OX40 agonist ivuxolimab in advanced cancers. Receptor amplification or capture employed the immunoSEQ multiplex PCR assay. TCRdb retrieved this table from immuneACCESS and kept in-frame rearrangements only. Not all clones are present; in checked studies, unresolved V genes account for under half, and no reason is known for the remainder. This sample comprises about 61,000 clones, around 82% of them detected only once. The ten largest clones take up roughly 0.47% of the sample. The sequencing here drew on CD4+ or CD8+ T cells sorted from blood, taken in a trial of the OX40 agonist ivuxolimab. These receptors all come from an adult with an advanced solid tumor such as melanoma, head and neck, liver or kidney cancer.

The chain employs TRBV5-1 and TRBJ1-4, with 7 bases fitting TRBD1. CDR1 and CDR2 from the germline V gene are SGHRS and YFSETQ. The CDR3 length is 20 residues. V shed 4 bases and J 8 bases; nucleotides not matched to a gene: 26. The CDR3 nucleotides are TGCGCCAGCAGCCCCAGTATTGGGACAGTGCGTGAAAGGGGTGAAGAAAAACTGTTTTTT. Translating it yields CASSPSIGTVRERGEEKLFF.

V gene TRBV19 combines with J gene TRBJ2-1; D is uncertain. The CDR3 has 13 residues. The germline V gene has CDR1 LNHDA and CDR2 SQIVND (reference sequence). Deletions cut 9 bases from V and 0 bases from J, with 9 bases between. Here the CDR3 DNA reads TGTGCCAGCACGCAGGACTCCTACAATGAGCAGTTCTTC. This codes for CASTQDSYNEQFF.

The chain has TRBV7-9 and TRBJ2-7, with 11 bases lining up with TRBD2. This CDR3 has 19 residues. The germline CDR1 and CDR2 sequences are SEHNR and FQNEAQ (reference sequence). The ends lost 6 bases at V and 3 bases at J; junction bases unmatched: 19. The CDR3, as DNA: TGTGCCAGCAGTCTTATCGACAGGGTAAGGGGACTAGCGGACTACGAGCAGTACTTC. Its protein product is CASSLIDRVRGLADYEQYF.

This clone was recorded once. This chain joins TRBV7-2 and TRBJ1-1; D is ambiguous. The germline V gene encodes CDR1 SGHTA and CDR2 FQGNSA. Trimming removed 5 bases at V and 6 bases at J, with 22 bases between. The CDR3 is 16 amino acids. CDR3 sequence: CASSQAIDAEVSEAFF. As DNA, the CDR3 is TGTGCCAGCAGCCAAGCCATTGACGCAGAAGTGTCTGAAGCTTTCTTT.

V gene TRBV18 combines with J gene TRBJ2-1; unclear D gene. The CDR3 sequence is 12 residues long. Germline CDR1 reads KGHSH; CDR2 reads LQKENI. The V end was cut by 5 bases, the J end by 7 bases, with 9 bases between. The CDR3 protein is CASSAQVNEQFF. In DNA form, the CDR3 reads TGTGCCAGCTCAGCGCAGGTGAATGAGCAGTTCTTC.

This clone has more than one count but fewer than ten. The J gene is TRBJ1-2, the V gene TRBV19; D is unclear. The CDR3 is 15 residues long. Per the germline V gene, CDR1 is LNHDA and CDR2 is SQIVND (reference sequence). The V and J ends lost 2 bases and 0 bases respectively, with 10 bases between them. Here the CDR3 reads CASSILEDSNYGYTF. CDR3 DNA: TGTGCCAGTAGTATATTGGAGGATTCTAACTATGGCTACACCTTC.

The table lists this clone with a count of one. The V call is TRBV19, the J call TRBJ2-5; D is uncertain. The V gene lost 4 bases and the J gene lost 3 bases, with 12 bases spanning the gap. Germline V gives CDR1 LNHDA, CDR2 SQIVND (reference sequence). The CDR3 has 14 residues. CDR3: CASSTLSRKETQYF. Here the CDR3 DNA reads TGTGCCAGTAGTACCCTATCACGTAAAGAGACCCAGTACTTC.

This chain uses TRBV9 with TRBJ2-2; D possibly corresponds to TRBD2 (6 bases). Germline lookup yields CDR1 SGDLS and CDR2 YYNGEE. The CDR3 is 14 amino acids. Trimming left V 6 bases short and J 4 bases short, with 13 bases between. CDR3 bases: TGTGCCAGCACCCGGGAGACGAGCACCGGGGAGCTGTTTTTT. Its protein is CASTRETSTGELFF.

The V call is TRBV6-1, the J call TRBJ1-4, with D hard to call. The CDR3 contains 16 residues. Germline V gives CDR1 MNHNS, CDR2 SASEGT. With 0 bases removed from V and 1 base from J, the gap between germline ends came to 9 bases. In nucleotides, the CDR3 is TGTGCCAGCAGTGAAGCGATTGGCCGAACTAATGAAAAACTGTTTTTT. Residues: CASSEAIGRTNEKLFF.

A few counts support this clone. The chain recombines TRBV11-2 with TRBJ2-7, with 7 bases fitting TRBD1. This CDR3 is built from 14 residues. Germline CDR1 reads SGHAT; CDR2 reads FQNNGV. The J segment lost 2 bases and the V segment lost 4 bases, leaving 5 bases of the junction unmatched. The CDR3 loop reads CASSSTGDPYEQYF. The CDR3 DNA follows: TGTGCCAGCAGCTCAACAGGGGACCCCTACGAGCAGTACTTC.

This chain uses TRBV19 with TRBJ1-5; D remains unclear. The CDR3 extends over 13 amino acids. Germline CDR1 and CDR2: LNHDA and SQIVND (reference sequence). V was pared by 1 base and J by 5 bases, with 6 bases between. The CDR3 nucleotides read TGTGCCAGTAGTATAGTGAGAGATCAGCCCCAGCATTTT. It specifies CASSIVRDQPQHF.

This clone was seen only a few times. The genes are TRBV6-1 and TRBJ2-5, with TRBD2 matching over 10 bases. There are 14 residues in the CDR3. Germline values: CDR1 MNHNS, CDR2 SASEGT. J was trimmed by 5 bases and V by 3 bases; bases with no gene match: 3. Here the CDR3 reads CASSEASGSETQYF. The CDR3 region has the DNA TGTGCCAGCAGTGAGGCTAGCGGGAGTGAGACCCAGTACTTC.

The chain uses TRBV23-1 and TRBJ2-7; 7 bases agree with TRBD1. TRBV23-1 has ORF status, its function being uncertain. The CDR3 length is 18 residues. V dropped 6 bases and J dropped 0; count of bases not matched to a gene: 17. CDR3 protein: CASSPPGQPCSTSYEQYF. The CDR3 region has the DNA TGCGCCAGCAGCCCACCGGGACAGCCCTGCTCTACCTCCTACGAGCAGTACTTC.

In this sample, this clone turned up a few times. This chain joins TRBV9 and TRBJ1-5, with unresolved D. CDR1 and CDR2 from the germline V gene are SGDLS and YYNGEE. The ends were cut back, 0 bases at V and 4 bases at J, with 14 bases in the middle. The CDR3 runs to 16 residues. CDR3 protein: CASSVGLESRNQPQHF. Written as DNA, the CDR3 is TGTGCCAGCAGCGTAGGCCTCGAGTCAAGAAATCAGCCCCAGCATTTT.

This chain's CDR3 is CASSPGTSGNEQFF. CDR3 coding DNA: TGTGCCAGCAGCCCCGGGACTAGCGGCAATGAGCAGTTCTTC. J is TRBJ2-1 and V is TRBV7-3; the match to TRBD2 covers 11 bases. The CDR3 totals 14 residues. Germline V gives CDR1 SGHTA, CDR2 FQGTGA. V shed 5 bases and J 6 bases; nucleotides not matched to a gene: 3.

V is TRBV5-1 and J is TRBJ2-7; D is perhaps TRBD2 (5 bases). Germline lookup yields CDR1 SGHRS and CDR2 YFSETQ. CDR3 length equals 14 residues. V was cut by 4 bases and J by 2 bases, with 13 bases left in between. In DNA, the CDR3 is TGCGCCAGCAGCAGCGGACGGCTAGCCTACGAGCAGTACTTC. This codes for CASSSGRLAYEQYF.

This chain joins TRBV4-2 and TRBJ2-1, with 10 nucleotides matching TRBD2. Losses at the gene ends were 5 bases for V and 5 bases for J; bases not matched to a gene: 6. Germline CDR1 is LGHNA and CDR2 is YNFKEQ. The length of the CDR3 is 15 residues. The CDR3 is CASSVGLAENNEQFF. The CDR3 nucleotides read TGTGCCAGCAGCGTAGGACTAGCGGAAAACAATGAGCAGTTCTTC.